The rows below give T cell receptor beta chains drawn from one sample of a study of blood T cell repertoires in COVID-19. Sequencing was performed with immunoSEQ multiplex PCR; in TCRdb, only in-frame clones are kept and a portion is missing. Among about 110,000 clones listed, nearly 90% were seen once. The sample comprised peripheral blood. The receptors derive from a woman in her 70s who had recovered from COVID-19. Both conserved end residues are part of each CDR3. The D gene is left open where the match is weak. Part of the rows lack a size; the others show once, few, many or a class for expanded clones.

>15|TRBV27|.|TRBJ1-5|.
TGTGCCAGCAGTTCACAGGGAAATAGCAATCAGCCCCAGCATTTT
CASSSQGNSNQPQHF
>15|TRBV5-1|TRBD1|TRBJ2-7|.
TGCGCCAGCAGCTTGGTGGTGACAGGGGCCTACGAGCAGTACTTC
CASSLVVTGAYEQYF
>15|TRBV7-2|.|TRBJ1-2|.
TGTGCCAGCAGCTTCACGACAGTGCTTGGCTATGGCTACACCTTC
CASSFTTVLGYGYTF
>15|TRBV18|TRBD1|TRBJ2-3|.
TGTGCCAGCTCACCGGACAGGGGGTTGACAGATACGCAGTATTTT
CASSPDRGLTDTQYF
>15|TRBV6-5|.|TRBJ1-1|.
TGTGCCAGCAGACCGCCCGCCCGCGGGAACACTGAAGCTTTCTTT
CASRPPARGNTEAFF
>14|TRBV5-1|.|TRBJ1-2|.
TGCGCCAGCAGCTTGGTACCTGACTGGTATGGCTACACCTTC
CASSLVPDWYGYTF
>15|TRBV5-6|.|TRBJ2-5|.
TGTGCCAGCAGCTTGGTTGGTATGGGTCGGGGGACCCAGTACTTC
CASSLVGMGRGTQYF
>13|TRBV20-1|.|TRBJ2-3|.
TGCAGTGCTAGTGGCAGGGATGGAAATACGCAGTATTTT
CSASGRDGNTQYF
>12|TRBV5-4|TRBD2|TRBJ2-1|.
TGTGCCAGCAGCTCGGGGGGAAATGAGCAGTTCTTC
CASSSGGNEQFF
>17|TRBV5-5|TRBD2|TRBJ2-1|.
TGTGCCAGCAGCTCTTCCGGGACTAGCGGGAGCAGGAATGAGCAGTTCTTC
CASSSSGTSGSRNEQFF
>15|TRBV2|.|TRBJ1-1|once
TGTGCCAGCAGCGTGACCGGGACACAGAACACTGAAGCTTTCTTT
CASSVTGTQNTEAFF
>15|TRBV7-8|.|TRBJ2-7|.
TGTGCCAGCAGCTTCTCGGAGGGGCACGCCTACGAGCAGTACTTC
CASSFSEGHAYEQYF
>11|TRBV10-2|.|TRBJ2-7|once
TGCGCCAGCAGTAGCCCCTACGAGCAGTACTTC
CASSSPYEQYF
>13|TRBV12-3/TRBV12-4|.|TRBJ2-5|.
TGTGCCAGCAGTCTTGGACAGCCCGAGACCCAGTACTTC
CASSLGQPETQYF
>11|TRBV29-1|TRBD1|TRBJ2-5|.
TGCAGCGAGTACAGGGGGGAGACCCAGTACTTC
CSEYRGETQYF
>15|TRBV11-3|TRBD2|TRBJ2-7|.
TGTGCCAGCAGCTTAAGTTGGGGACTAGCATACGAGCAGTACTTC
CASSLSWGLAYEQYF
>15|TRBV11-2|TRBD2|TRBJ2-1|.
TGTGCCAGCAGCTACATAGCGGGAGGGTACAATGAGCAGTTCTTC
CASSYIAGGYNEQFF
>11|TRBV27|.|TRBJ1-2|.
TGTGCCAGCAAGCGGGGCTCTGGCTACACCTTC
CASKRGSGYTF
>15|TRBV24-1|TRBD1|TRBJ1-5|.
TGTGCCACCAGTGATCGTACCAGGGGGAATCAGCCCCAGCATTTT
CATSDRTRGNQPQHF
>13|TRBV7-9|.|TRBJ1-1|few
TGTGCCAGCAGCAAGGGGTGGGACACTGAAGCTTTCTTT
CASSKGWDTEAFF
>18|TRBV28|TRBD1|TRBJ2-7|.
TGTGCCAGCAGTTCATTCCCCGGGACAGGGGGACACCCCTACGAGCAGTACTTC
CASSSFPGTGGHPYEQYF
>14|TRBV6-5|.|TRBJ2-2|few
TGTGCCAGTTCCTTGGACAGCCCGTCCGGGGAGCTGTTTTTT
CASSLDSPSGELFF
>17|TRBV12-5|TRBD2|TRBJ2-3|.
TGTGCTAGTGGTTTGGCACCTGGGACTACTTTTGGAGATACGCAGTATTTT
CASGLAPGTTFGDTQYF
>16|TRBV5-6|TRBD2|TRBJ2-2|.
TGTGCCAGCAGCTTGGCCGCCAGCGGGGGAACCGGGGAGCTGTTTTTT
CASSLAASGGTGELFF
>14|TRBV2|.|TRBJ2-7|few
TGTGCCAGACCAATTGGGGGCCAATCCTACGAGCAGTACTTC
CARPIGGQSYEQYF
>14|TRBV5-1|TRBD1|TRBJ2-7|.
TGCGCCAGCAGCGGAACAGGGGGCGCCTACGAGCAGTACTTC
CASSGTGGAYEQYF
>12|TRBV19|TRBD1|TRBJ1-2|once
TGTGCCAGTAGGGACAGGGTCTTTGGCTACACCTTC
CASRDRVFGYTF
>14|TRBV3-1/TRBV3-2|TRBD1|TRBJ2-1|.
TGTGCCAGCAGCGCCGGGACAGGGAGGAATGAGCAGTTCTTC
CASSAGTGRNEQFF
>14|TRBV29-1|TRBD2|TRBJ2-1|.
TGCAGCGTTGAAGGGCGGCTAGCGGCCAATGAGCAGTTCTTC
CSVEGRLAANEQFF
>15|TRBV14|TRBD1|TRBJ2-1|.
TGTGCCAGCAGCGAGACAGGGGGCTCCTACAATGAGCAGTTCTTC
CASSETGGSYNEQFF
>13|TRBV7-9|.|TRBJ1-5|few
TGTGCCAGCAGCTTCTCTACCTTCGGGCCCCAGCATTTT
CASSFSTFGPQHF
>13|TRBV6-5|TRBD1|TRBJ2-1|once
TGTGCCAGCAGTTACGACAGGGATAATGAGCAGTTCTTC
CASSYDRDNEQFF
>16|TRBV4-3|TRBD2|TRBJ2-3|.
TGCGCCAGCAGCCTCGGAATAGCGGGGGTTTCAGATACGCAGTATTTT
CASSLGIAGVSDTQYF
>17|TRBV4-2|.|TRBJ1-5|.
TGTGCCAGCAGCCAAGAGAATGGCGGGGGTGGCAATCAGCCCCAGCATTTT
CASSQENGGGGNQPQHF
>15|TRBV19|.|TRBJ1-1|.
TGTGCCAGCGATACCTTGGCAGGCATGAACACTGAAGCTTTCTTT
CASDTLAGMNTEAFF
>14|TRBV6-5|.|TRBJ1-6|.
TGTGCCAGCAGGTCAGGGGTACCTAATTCACCCCTCCACTTT
CASRSGVPNSPLHF
>20|TRBV5-1|TRBD1|TRBJ1-6|.
TGCGCCAGCAGCTTGGCCCCCGGGACAGGGGGCAGCTCCTATAATTCACCCCTCCACTTT
CASSLAPGTGGSSYNSPLHF
>17|TRBV5-4|.|TRBJ2-5|.
TGTGCCAGCAGCTTGGGGCAGGGCGGGGTGAATAGAGAGACCCAGTACTTC
CASSLGQGGVNRETQYF
>13|TRBV29-1|.|TRBJ2-1|.
TGCAGCGTTGATCGGGGGGCGGACAATGAGCAGTTCTTC
CSVDRGADNEQFF
>14|TRBV5-1|TRBD1|TRBJ2-7|.
TGCGCCAGCAGCGACCGGGACAGGGTGGGAGAGCAGTACTTC
CASSDRDRVGEQYF
>11|TRBV6-5|.|TRBJ2-1|.
TGTGCCAGCAGTCAGTACAATGAGCAGTTCTTC
CASSQYNEQFF